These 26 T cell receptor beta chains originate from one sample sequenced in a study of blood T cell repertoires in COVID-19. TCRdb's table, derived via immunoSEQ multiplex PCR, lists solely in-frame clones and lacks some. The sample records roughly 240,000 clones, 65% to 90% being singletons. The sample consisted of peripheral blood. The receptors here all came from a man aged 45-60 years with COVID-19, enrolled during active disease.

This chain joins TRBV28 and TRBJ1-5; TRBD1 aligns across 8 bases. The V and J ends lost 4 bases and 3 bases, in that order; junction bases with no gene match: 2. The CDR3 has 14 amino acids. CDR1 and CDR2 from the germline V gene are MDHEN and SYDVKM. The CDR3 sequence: CASSWTGNNQPQHF. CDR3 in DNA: TGTGCCAGCAGTTGGACAGGGAACAATCAGCCCCAGCATTTT.

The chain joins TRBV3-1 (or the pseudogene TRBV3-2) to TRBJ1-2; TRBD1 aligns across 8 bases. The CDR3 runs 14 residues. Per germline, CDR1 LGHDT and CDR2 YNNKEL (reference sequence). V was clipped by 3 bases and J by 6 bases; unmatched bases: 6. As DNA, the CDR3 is TGTGCCAGCAGCCAGGCAGACAGGGGCCATGGCTACACCTTC. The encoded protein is CASSQADRGHGYTF.

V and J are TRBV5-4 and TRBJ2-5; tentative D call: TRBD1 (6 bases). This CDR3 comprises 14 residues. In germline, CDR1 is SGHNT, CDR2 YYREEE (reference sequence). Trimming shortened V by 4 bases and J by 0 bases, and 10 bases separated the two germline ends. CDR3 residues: CASSVDRYQETQYF. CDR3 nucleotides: TGTGCCAGCAGCGTAGACAGGTACCAAGAGACCCAGTACTTC.

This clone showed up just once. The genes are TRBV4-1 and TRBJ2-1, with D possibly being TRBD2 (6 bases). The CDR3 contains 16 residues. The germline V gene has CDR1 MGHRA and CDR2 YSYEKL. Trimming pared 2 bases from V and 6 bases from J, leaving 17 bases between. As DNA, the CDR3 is TGCGCCAGCAGCCAATTGCGGCCTGGGGGGATCAATGAGCAGTTCTTC. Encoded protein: CASSQLRPGGINEQFF.

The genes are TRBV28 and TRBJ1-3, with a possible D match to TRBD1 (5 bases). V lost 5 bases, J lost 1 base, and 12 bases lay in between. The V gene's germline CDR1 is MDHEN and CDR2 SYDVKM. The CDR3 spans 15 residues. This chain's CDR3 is CASSPWTSSGNTIYF. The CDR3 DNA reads TGTGCCAGCAGTCCATGGACATCTTCTGGAAACACCATATATTTT. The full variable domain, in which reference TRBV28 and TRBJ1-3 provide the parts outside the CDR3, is DVKVTQSSRYLVKRTGEKVFLECVQDMDHENMFWYRQDPGLGLRLIYFSYDVKMKEKGDIPEGYSVSREKKERFSLILESASTNQTSMYLCASSPWTSSGNTIYFGEGSWLTVV.

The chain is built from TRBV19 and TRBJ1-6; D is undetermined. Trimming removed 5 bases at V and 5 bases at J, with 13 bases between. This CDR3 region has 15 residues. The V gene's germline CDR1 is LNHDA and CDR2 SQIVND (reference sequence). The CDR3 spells CASSAQADNNSPLHF. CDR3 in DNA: TGTGCCAGTAGTGCCCAAGCGGATAATAATTCACCCCTCCACTTT.

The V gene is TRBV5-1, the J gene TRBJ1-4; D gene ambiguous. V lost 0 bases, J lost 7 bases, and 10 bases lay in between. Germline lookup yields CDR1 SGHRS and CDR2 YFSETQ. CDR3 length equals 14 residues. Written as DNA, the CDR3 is TGCGCCAGCAGCTTGGCCCGGAGGAGTGAAAAACTGTTTTTT. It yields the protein CASSLARRSEKLFF.

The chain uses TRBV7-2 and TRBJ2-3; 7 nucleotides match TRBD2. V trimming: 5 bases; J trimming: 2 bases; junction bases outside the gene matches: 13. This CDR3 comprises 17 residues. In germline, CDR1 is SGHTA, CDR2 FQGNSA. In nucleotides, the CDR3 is TGTGCCAGCAGCCAAAGAAGCGGGGTTGTTGCCACAGATACGCAGTATTTT. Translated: CASSQRSGVVATDTQYF.

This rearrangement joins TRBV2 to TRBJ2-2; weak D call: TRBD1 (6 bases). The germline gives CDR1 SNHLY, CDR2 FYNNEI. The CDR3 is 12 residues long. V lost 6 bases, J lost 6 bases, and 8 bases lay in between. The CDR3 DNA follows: TGTGCCAGCAGAACAGGGCCCGGGGAGCTGTTTTTT. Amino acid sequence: CASRTGPGELFF.

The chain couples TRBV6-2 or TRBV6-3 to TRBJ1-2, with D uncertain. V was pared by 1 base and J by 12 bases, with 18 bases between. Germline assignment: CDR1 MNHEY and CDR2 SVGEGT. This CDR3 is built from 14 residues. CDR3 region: CASSYFPSGSGDTF. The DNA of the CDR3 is TGTGCCAGCAGTTACTTCCCGTCTGGGTCTGGAGACACCTTC.

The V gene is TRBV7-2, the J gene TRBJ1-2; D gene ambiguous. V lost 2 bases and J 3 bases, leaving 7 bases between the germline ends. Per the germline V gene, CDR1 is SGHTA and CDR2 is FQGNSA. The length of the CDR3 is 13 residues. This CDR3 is CASSLQQDYGYTF. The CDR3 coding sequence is TGTGCCAGCAGCTTACAGCAGGACTATGGCTACACCTTC.

The CDR3 coding sequence is TGTGCCAGCAGACCAGATCCGAGGGGGCTCGTTACCTACGAGCAGTACTTC. Its translation is CASRPDPRGLVTYEQYF. The chain is built from TRBV7-8 and TRBJ2-7; 7 nucleotides match TRBD1. CDR1 and CDR2 (germline): SGHVS, FQNEAQ. The CDR3 has 17 amino acids. V trimming: 6 bases; J trimming: 2 bases; junction bases outside the gene matches: 16.

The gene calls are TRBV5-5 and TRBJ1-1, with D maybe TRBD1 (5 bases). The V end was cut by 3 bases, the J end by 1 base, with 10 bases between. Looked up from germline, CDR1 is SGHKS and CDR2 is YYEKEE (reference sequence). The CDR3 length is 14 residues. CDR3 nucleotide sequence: TGTGCCAGCAGCTGGACAAGAAGGAACACTGAAGCTTTCTTT. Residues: CASSWTRRNTEAFF.

The CDR3 DNA is TGTGCCACCAGTCAGAACGGAGGCTCCTACAATGAGCAGTTCTTC. Protein: CATSQNGGSYNEQFF. The chain is built from TRBV15 and TRBJ2-1, with a possible D match to TRBD2 (5 bases). The CDR3 runs to 15 residues. Looked up from germline, CDR1 is LNHNV and CDR2 is YYDKDF (reference sequence). Trimming shortened V by 6 bases and J by 0 bases, and 12 bases separated the two germline ends.

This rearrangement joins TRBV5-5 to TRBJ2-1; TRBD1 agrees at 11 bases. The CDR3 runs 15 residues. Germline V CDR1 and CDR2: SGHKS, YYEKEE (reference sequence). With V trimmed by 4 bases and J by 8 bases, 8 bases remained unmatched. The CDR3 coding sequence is TGTGCCAGCAGCGTTACCGGGACAGGGGGTTATGAGCAGTTCTTC. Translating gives CASSVTGTGGYEQFF.

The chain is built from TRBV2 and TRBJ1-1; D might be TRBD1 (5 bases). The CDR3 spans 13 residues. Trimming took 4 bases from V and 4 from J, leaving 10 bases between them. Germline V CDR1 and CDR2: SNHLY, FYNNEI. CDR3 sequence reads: CASSAAQGTEAFF. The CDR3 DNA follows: TGTGCCAGCAGTGCGGCCCAGGGCACTGAAGCTTTCTTT.

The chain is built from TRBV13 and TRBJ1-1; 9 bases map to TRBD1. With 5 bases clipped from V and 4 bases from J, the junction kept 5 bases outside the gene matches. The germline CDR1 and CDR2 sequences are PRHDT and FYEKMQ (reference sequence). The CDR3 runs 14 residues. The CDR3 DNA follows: TGTGCCAGCAGCCCCGGACAGGGGCGCACTGAAGCTTTCTTT. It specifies CASSPGQGRTEAFF.

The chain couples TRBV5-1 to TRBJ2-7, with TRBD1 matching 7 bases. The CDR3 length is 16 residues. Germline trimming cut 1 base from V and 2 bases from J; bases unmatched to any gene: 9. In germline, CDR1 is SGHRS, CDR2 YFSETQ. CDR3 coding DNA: TGCGCCAGCAGCTTGTCGGTTGGGCAGGGGGCCTACGAGCAGTACTTC. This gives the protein CASSLSVGQGAYEQYF. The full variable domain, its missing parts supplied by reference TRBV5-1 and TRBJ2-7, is KAGVTQTPRYLIKTRGQQVTLSCSPISGHRSVSWYQQTPGQGLQFLFEYFSETQRNKGNFPGRFSGRQFSNSRSEMNVSTLELGDSALYLCASSLSVGQGAYEQYFGPGTRLTVT.

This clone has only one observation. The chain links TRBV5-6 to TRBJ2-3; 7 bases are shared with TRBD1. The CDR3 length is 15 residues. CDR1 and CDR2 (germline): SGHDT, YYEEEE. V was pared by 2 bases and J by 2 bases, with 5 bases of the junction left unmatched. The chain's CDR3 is CASSLGQVPTDTQYF. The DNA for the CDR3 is TGTGCCAGCAGCTTAGGACAGGTCCCCACAGATACGCAGTATTTT.

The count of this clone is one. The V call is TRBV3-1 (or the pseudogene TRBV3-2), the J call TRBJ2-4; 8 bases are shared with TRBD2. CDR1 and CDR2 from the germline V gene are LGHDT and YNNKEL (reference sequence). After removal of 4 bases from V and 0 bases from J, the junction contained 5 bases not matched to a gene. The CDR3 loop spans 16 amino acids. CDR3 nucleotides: TGTGCCAGCAGCCCCGGGGGGGCTATAGCCAAAAACATTCAGTACTTC. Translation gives CASSPGGAIAKNIQYF.

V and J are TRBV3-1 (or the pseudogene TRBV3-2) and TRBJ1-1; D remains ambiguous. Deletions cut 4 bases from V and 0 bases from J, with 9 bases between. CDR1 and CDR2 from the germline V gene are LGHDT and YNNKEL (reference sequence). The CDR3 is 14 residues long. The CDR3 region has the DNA TGTGCCAGCAGCCCGCCCGGGATGAACACTGAAGCTTTCTTT. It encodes CASSPPGMNTEAFF.

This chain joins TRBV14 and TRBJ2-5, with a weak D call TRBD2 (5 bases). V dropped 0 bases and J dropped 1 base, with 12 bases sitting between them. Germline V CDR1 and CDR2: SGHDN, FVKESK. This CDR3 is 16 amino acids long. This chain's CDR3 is CASSQDVGLSQETQYF. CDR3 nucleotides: TGTGCCAGCAGCCAAGATGTAGGACTCAGCCAAGAGACCCAGTACTTC.

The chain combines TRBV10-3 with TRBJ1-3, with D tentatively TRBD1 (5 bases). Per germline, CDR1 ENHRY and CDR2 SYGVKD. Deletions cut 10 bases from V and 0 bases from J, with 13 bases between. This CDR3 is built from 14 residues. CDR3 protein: CATRPTDSGNTIYF. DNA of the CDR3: TGTGCCACTAGACCGACAGACTCTGGAAACACCATATATTTT.

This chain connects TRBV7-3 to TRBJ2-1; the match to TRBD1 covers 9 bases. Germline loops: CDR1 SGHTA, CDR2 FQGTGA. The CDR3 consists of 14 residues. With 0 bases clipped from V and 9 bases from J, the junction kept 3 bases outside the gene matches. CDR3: CASSLTGQGSEQFF. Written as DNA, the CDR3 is TGTGCCAGCAGCTTAACGGGACAGGGATCTGAGCAGTTCTTC.

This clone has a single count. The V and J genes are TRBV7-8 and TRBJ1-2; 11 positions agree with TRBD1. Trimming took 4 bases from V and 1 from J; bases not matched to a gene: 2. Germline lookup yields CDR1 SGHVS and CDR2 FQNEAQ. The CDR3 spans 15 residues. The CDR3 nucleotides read TGTGCCAGCAGCTGGGGGACAGGGGGTAACTATGGCTACACCTTC. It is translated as CASSWGTGGNYGYTF.

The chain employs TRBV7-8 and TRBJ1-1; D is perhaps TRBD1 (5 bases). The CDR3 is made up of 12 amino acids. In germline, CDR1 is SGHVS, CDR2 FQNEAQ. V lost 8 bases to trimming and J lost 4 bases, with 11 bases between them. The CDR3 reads CASSRGGTEAFF. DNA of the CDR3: TGTGCCAGCTCGCGGGGGGGCACTGAAGCTTTCTTT. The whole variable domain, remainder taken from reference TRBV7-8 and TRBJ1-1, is GAGVSQSPRYKVAKRGQDVALRCDPISGHVSLFWYQQALGQGPEFLTYFQNEAQLDKSGLPSDRFFAERPEGSVSTLKIQRTQQEDSAVYLCASSRGGTEAFFGQGTRLTVV.